Given below is one TCR beta chain in context. Trimming took 3 bases from V and 10 from J, leaving 10 bases between them. The germline V gene encodes CDR1 SGHNT and CDR2 YYREEE (reference sequence). The CDR3 totals 11 residues. This sample stems from a study of blood T cell repertoires in COVID-19. The wider study: Researchers got acute and convalescent COVID-19 samples from the United States, Italy and Spain. Sample material is recorded as cDNA or gDNA derived from T cells, B-cell-depleted T cells, or PBMCs.

As originally analysed: Using reference gene primer amplification, nucleated cell counts were estimated. Produced via immunoSEQ multiplex PCR; TCRdb's table is partial and in-frame only. V and J calls and clone size are copied from that table; D and trimming were computed from the DNA. The sample consists of roughly 79,000 clones, approximately 90% of them appearing once. This clonotype was sampled from an elderly woman with active or convalescent COVID-19. The gene calls are TRBV5-4 and TRBJ1-1, with D perhaps matching TRBD1 (5 bases). Sequences were obtained from peripheral blood. The CDR3 here is CASSSGGSAFF. The CDR3 DNA sequence: TGTGCCAGCAGCTCCGGGGGGTCAGCTTTCTTT.